Included here is one TCR beta chain sequence, with context. Its specificity is not known. Sequenced by immunoSEQ multiplex PCR; TCRdb stores in-frame clones only, minus some. Among around 980,000 clones listed, about four fifths were seen once. The data were obtained in a study of shared clonotypes between healthy human individuals. Healthy HIV-negative adults with no recent acute infections or vaccinations were recruited as donors. From CD4+ cells came CD45RA+ naive and CD45RA-negative memory subsets. Broader study findings: A generally larger estimated richness was seen in naive subsets than in memory subsets. Genetic and exposure-history diversity was limited by the small donor number.

The CDR3 runs 15 residues. The ends lost 5 bases at V and 7 bases at J; junction bases unmatched: 4. Germline V gives CDR1 MNHEY, CDR2 SMNVEV (reference sequence). This TCR derives from a man aged 18 to 30 in good health. Some clones in this sample may be carry-over from other donors' samples. The sample consisted of memory CD4+ T cells from PBMCs. Subset indicated: CD45RA-negative fraction. This chain uses TRBV27 with TRBJ2-1; 14 bases line up with TRBD2. The CDR3 reads CASSAGTSGRNEQFF. The CDR3 nucleotides are TGTGCCAGCAGTGCCGGGACTAGCGGGAGAAATGAGCAGTTCTTC.